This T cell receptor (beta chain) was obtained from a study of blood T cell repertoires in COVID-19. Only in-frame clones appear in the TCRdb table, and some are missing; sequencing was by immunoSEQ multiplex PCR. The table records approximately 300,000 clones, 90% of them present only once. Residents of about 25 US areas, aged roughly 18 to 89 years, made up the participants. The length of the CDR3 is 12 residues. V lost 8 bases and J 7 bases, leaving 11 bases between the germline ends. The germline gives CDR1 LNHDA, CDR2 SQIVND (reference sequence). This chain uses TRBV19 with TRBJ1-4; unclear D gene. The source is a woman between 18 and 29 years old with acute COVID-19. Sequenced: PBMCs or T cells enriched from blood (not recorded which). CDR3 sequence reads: CASSRDFEKLFF. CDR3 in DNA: TGTGCCAGTTCGAGGGATTTTGAAAAACTGTTTTTT.